The entry below describes one TCR beta chain. The antigen is undetermined. Trimming left V 0 bases short and J 5 bases short, with 13 bases between. This CDR3 has 15 residues. The germline V gene encodes CDR1 SGHTS and CDR2 YDEGEE. The data were taken from a study of beta chain features in type 1 diabetes. As for the study in general: The patient and healthy donor groups were comparable for age, gender and cell yields.

TCRB transcripts that were expressed got sequenced, as all of the isolated RNA had been reverse transcribed. Profiling relied on immunoSEQ multiplex PCR, and the TCRdb table lists in-frame clones only, not all of them. The sample lists 150,000 or so clones; about a tenth were seen once. Study-wide findings and caveats: More deletions and fewer insertions at VDJ junctions were found in patients with type 1 diabetes.

Sequencing was carried out using central memory CD4+ T cells from blood. The chain couples TRBV5-8 to TRBJ2-3; weak D call: TRBD1 (5 bases). The receptor was isolated from a middle-aged woman in good health. CDR3 sequence (DNA): TGTGCCAGCAGCTTGGTTTCACAGGTGGGAGATACGCAGTATTTT. Translation gives CASSLVSQVGDTQYF.